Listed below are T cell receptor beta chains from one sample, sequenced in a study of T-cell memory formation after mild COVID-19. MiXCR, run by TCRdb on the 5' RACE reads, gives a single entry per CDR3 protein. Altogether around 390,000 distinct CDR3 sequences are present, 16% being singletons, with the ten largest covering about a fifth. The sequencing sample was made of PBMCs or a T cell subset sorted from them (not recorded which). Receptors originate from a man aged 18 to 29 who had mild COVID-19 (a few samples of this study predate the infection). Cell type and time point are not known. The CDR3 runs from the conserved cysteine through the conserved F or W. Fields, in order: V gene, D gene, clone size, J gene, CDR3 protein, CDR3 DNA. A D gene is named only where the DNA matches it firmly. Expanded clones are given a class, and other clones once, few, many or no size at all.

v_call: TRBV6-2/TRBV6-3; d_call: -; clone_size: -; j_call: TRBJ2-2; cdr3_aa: CASSYSQEDTGELFF; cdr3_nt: TGTGCCAGCAGTTATAGCCAGGAGGACACCGGGGAGCTGTTTTTT
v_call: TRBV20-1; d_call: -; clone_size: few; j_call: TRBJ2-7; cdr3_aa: CSARDRQLHTYEQYF; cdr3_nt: TGCAGTGCTAGAGATAGACAGTTACACACCTACGAGCAGTACTTC
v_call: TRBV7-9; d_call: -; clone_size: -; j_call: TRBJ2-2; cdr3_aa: CASSRVNGRLLFGGGELFF; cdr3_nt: TGTGCCAGCAGCCGCGTGAATGGGAGACTCTTATTCGGAGGCGGGGAGCTGTTTTTT
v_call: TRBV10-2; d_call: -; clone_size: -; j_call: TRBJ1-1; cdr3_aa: CASSEFRGRTEAFF; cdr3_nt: TGCGCCAGCAGTGAGTTCAGGGGTCGAACTGAAGCTTTCTTT
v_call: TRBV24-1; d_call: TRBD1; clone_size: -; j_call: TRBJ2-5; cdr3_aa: CATSGTGVKETQYF; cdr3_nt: TGTGCCACCAGTGGAACAGGGGTCAAGGAGACCCAGTACTTC
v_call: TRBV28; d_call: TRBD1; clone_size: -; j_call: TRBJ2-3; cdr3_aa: CASSWTGGVWTDTQYF; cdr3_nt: TGTGCCAGCAGCTGGACAGGGGGCGTTTGGACAGATACGCAGTATTTT
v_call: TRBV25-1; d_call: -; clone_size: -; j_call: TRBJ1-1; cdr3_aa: CATQDRLSTEAFF; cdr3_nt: TGTGCCACCCAAGACAGGCTGAGCACTGAAGCTTTCTTT
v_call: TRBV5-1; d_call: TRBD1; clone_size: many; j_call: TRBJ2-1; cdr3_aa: CASSPGWTGTYNEQFF; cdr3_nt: TGCGCCAGCAGCCCGGGGTGGACAGGGACCTACAATGAGCAGTTCTTC
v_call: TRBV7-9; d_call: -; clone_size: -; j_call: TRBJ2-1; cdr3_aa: CDSSFGTPSYNEQFF; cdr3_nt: TGTGACAGCAGCTTCGGGACGCCTTCCTACAATGAGCAGTTCTTC
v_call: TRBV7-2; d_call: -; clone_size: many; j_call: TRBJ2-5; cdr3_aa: CASSLALGRETQYF; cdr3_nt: TGTGCCAGCAGCTTAGCTCTGGGGAGAGAGACCCAGTACTTC
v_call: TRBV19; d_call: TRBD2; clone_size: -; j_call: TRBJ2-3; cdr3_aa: CASSPLAGETSDTQYF; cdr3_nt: TGTGCCAGTAGCCCACTAGCGGGGGAAACATCAGATACGCAGTATTTT
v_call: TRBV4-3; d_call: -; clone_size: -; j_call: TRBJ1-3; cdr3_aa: CASSQEGPSRNTIYF; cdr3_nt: TGCGCCAGCAGCCAAGAGGGACCATCCAGGAACACCATATATTTT
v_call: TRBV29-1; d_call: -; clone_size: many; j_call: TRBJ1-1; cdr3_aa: CSVGSMNTEAFF; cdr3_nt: TGCAGCGTTGGGAGCATGAACACTGAAGCTTTCTTT
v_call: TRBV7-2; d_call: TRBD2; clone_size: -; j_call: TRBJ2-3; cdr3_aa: CASSDRLAGSTDTQYF; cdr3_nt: TGTGCCAGCAGCGACAGACTAGCGGGGAGCACAGATACGCAGTATTTT
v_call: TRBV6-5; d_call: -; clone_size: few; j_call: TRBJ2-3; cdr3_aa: CASSQKGSSTDTQYF; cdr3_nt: TGTGCCAGCAGCCAGAAGGGCTCTAGCACAGATACGCAGTATTTT
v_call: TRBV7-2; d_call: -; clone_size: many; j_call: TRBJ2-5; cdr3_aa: CASSLVDSSQETQYF; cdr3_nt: TGTGCCAGCAGCTTAGTGGACTCCTCACAAGAGACCCAGTACTTC
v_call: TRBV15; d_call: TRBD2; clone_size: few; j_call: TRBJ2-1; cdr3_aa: CATSRDGIGGGAVNEQFF; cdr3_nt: TGTGCCACCAGCAGAGACGGGATCGGGGGGGGAGCTGTGAATGAGCAGTTCTTC
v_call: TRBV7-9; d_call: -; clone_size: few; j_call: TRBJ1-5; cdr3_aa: CASSLASGYQPQHF; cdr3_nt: TGTGCCAGCAGCTTAGCTTCAGGATATCAGCCCCAGCATTTT
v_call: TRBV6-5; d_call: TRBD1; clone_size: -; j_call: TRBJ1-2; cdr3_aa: CASSADRIYGYTF; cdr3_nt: TGTGCCAGCAGCGCGGACAGGATCTATGGCTACACCTTC
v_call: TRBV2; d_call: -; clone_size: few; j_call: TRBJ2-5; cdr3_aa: CASSEWSEQETQYF; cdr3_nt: TGTGCCAGCAGTGAATGGTCAGAACAAGAGACCCAGTACTTC
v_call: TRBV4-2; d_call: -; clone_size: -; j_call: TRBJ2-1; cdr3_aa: CASGTPTGVGNNEQFF; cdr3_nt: TGTGCCAGCGGGACTCCCACAGGGGTGGGGAACAATGAGCAGTTCTTC
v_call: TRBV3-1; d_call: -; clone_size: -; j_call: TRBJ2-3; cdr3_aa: CASSLRGRGDTQYF; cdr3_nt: TGTGCCAGCAGCCTGCGAGGCCGTGGAGATACGCAGTATTTT
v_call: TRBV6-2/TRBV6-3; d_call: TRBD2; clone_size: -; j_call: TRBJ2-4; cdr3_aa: CASSWGLAGVIQYF; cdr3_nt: TGTGCCAGCAGTTGGGGACTAGCGGGGGTCATTCAGTACTTC
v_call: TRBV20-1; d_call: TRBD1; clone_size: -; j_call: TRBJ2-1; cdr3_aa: CSAHPGQGEGEQFF; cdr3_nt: TGCAGTGCTCACCCGGGACAGGGGGAAGGAGAGCAGTTCTTC
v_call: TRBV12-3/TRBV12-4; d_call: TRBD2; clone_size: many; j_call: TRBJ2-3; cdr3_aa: CASRPRWAGDTDTQYF; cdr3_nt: TGTGCCAGCAGACCCCGTTGGGCGGGAGACACAGATACGCAGTATTTT
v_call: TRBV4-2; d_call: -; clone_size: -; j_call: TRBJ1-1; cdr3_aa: CASSQGLNQPNTEAFF; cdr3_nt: TGTGCCAGCAGCCAGGGCCTCAACCAGCCCAACACTGAAGCTTTCTTT
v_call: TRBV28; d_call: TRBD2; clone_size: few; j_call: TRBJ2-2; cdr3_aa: CASRGLAVGELFF; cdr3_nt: TGTGCCAGCAGGGGACTAGCGGTCGGGGAGCTGTTTTTT
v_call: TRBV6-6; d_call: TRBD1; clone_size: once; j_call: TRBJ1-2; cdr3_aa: CASNPGQLANYGYTF; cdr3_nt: TGTGCCAGCAACCCGGGACAGTTAGCTAACTATGGCTACACCTTC
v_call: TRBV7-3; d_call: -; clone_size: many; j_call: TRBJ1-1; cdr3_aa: CASSFSGDHNTEAFF; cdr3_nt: TGTGCCAGCAGCTTTTCAGGGGACCACAACACTGAAGCTTTCTTT
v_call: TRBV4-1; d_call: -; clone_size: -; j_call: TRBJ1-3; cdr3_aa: CASSGTGPRNTIYF; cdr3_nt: TGCGCCAGCAGCGGAACCGGGCCGCGAAACACCATATATTTT
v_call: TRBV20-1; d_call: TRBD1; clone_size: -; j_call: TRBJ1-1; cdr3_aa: CSARGFQGATEAFF; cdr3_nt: TGCAGTGCTAGAGGGTTTCAGGGGGCGACTGAAGCTTTCTTT
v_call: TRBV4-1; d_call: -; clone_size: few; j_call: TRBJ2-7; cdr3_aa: CASSQDGGTVYEQYF; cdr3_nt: TGCGCCAGCAGCCAAGATGGGGGAACTGTCTACGAGCAGTACTTC
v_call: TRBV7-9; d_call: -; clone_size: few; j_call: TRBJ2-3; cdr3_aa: CASSLQGGSSTDTQYF; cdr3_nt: TGTGCCAGCAGCTTACAAGGTGGCTCTAGCACAGATACGCAGTATTTT
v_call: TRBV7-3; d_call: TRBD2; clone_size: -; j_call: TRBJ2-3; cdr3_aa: CASSAPSGGASDTQYF; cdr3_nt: TGTGCCAGCAGCGCTCCTAGCGGGGGGGCCTCAGATACGCAGTATTTT
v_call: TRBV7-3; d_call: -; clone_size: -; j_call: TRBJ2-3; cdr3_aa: CASSLTGGGTDTQYF; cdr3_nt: TGTGCCAGCAGCTTAACGGGCGGGGGCACAGATACGCAGTATTTT
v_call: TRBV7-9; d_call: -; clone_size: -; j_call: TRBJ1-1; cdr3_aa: CASTAGTGSNTEAFF; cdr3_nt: TGTGCCAGCACTGCCGGTACAGGGTCGAACACTGAAGCTTTCTTT
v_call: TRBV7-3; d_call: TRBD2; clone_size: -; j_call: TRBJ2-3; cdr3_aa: CASSRGGRRYF; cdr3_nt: TGTGCCAGCAGTCGCGGGGGGCGGAGGTATTTT
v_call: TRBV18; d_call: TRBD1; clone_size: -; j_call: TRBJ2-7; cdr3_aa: CASSPPGQGVRYYEQYF; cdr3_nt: TGTGCCAGCTCACCACCCGGACAGGGTGTTAGGTACTACGAGCAGTACTTC
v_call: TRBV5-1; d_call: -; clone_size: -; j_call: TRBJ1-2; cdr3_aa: CASSLEFTGPPIGYTF; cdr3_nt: TGCGCCAGCAGCTTGGAGTTTACGGGTCCCCCGATTGGCTACACCTTC
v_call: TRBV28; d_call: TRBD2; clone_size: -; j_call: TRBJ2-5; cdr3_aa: CASMPTAGGLETQYF; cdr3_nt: TGTGCCAGCATGCCCACAGCGGGGGGGCTTGAGACCCAGTACTTC
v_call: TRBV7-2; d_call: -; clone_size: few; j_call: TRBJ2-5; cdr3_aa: CASSFQGLIQETQYF; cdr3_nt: TGTGCCAGCAGCTTTCAGGGGCTTATTCAAGAGACCCAGTACTTC
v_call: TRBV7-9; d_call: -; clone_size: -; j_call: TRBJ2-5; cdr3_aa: CASSLGRFREETQYF; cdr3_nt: TGTGCCAGCAGCCTGGGACGATTCCGCGAGGAGACCCAGTACTTC
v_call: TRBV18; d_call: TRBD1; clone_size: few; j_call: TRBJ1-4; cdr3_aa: CASSPRDSQWLFF; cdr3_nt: TGTGCCAGCTCACCTCGGGACAGCCAGTGGCTGTTTTTT
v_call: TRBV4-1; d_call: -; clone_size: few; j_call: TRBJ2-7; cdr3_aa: CASSQFASSYEQYF; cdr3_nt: TGCGCCAGCAGCCAATTCGCCAGCTCCTACGAGCAGTACTTC
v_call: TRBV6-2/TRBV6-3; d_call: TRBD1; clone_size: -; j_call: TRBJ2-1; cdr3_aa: CASTTGGLYNEQFF; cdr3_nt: TGTGCCAGCACCACAGGGGGCCTCTACAATGAGCAGTTCTTC
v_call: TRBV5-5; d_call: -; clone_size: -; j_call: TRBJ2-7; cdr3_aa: CASSSAWRGDHYEQYF; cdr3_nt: TGTGCCAGCAGTTCAGCTTGGAGGGGGGACCATTACGAGCAGTACTTC
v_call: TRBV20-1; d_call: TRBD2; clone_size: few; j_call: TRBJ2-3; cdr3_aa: CSASGLVSSNTQYF; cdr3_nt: TGCAGTGCTTCGGGACTAGTTTCGTCAAATACGCAGTATTTT
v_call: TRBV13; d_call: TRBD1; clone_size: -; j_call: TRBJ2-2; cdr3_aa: CASSDNGQGAAELFF; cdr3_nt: TGTGCCAGCAGCGACAACGGGCAGGGGGCGGCGGAGCTGTTTTTT
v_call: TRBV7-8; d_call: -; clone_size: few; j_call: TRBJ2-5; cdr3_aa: CASSLGSSSSGETQYF; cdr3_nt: TGTGCCAGCAGCTTAGGGTCCAGTTCCTCAGGAGAGACCCAGTACTTC
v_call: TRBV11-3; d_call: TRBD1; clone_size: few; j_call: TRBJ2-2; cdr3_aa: CASSSWTGGNTGELFF; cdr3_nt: TGTGCCAGCAGTTCCTGGACAGGGGGGAACACCGGGGAGCTGTTTTTT
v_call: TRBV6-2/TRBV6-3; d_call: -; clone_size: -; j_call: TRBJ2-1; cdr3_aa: CASSKPWRHNEQFF; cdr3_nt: TGTGCCAGCAGTAAGCCGTGGCGCCACAATGAGCAGTTCTTC